This entry concerns a single TCR beta chain. Its antigen is as yet unknown. CDR3 length: 18 amino acids. V lost 2 bases, J lost 6 bases, and 13 bases stayed unmatched. Germline V lookup: CDR1 SEHNR, CDR2 FQNEAQ (reference sequence). Duration under 3 months, a NOSPECS grade of at least 4, and a Clinical Activity Score of at least 3 characterized the ophthalmopathy patients. Thyroid ultrasound and orbital computed tomography, with clinical symptoms and serum thyroxine and TRAb, informed diagnoses. This entry comes from a study of T cells in Graves' hyperthyroidism and ophthalmopathy. Turning to the study itself: Before any treatment, at initial diagnosis, peripheral blood was collected.

Study-wide results and caveats: Most expanded thyroid clonotypes above 0.001 recurred in blood.

TCR beta CDR3 regions were amplified from RNA. HTBI primers were the set used in a first-round RT-PCR of the TCR CDR3. Via MiXCR, TCRdb re-called the multiplex PCR reads, giving one row per CDR3 protein. The sample lists 500,000 to 750,000 distinct CDR3 sequences, 12% to 15% occurring once. This chain joins TRBV7-9 and TRBJ2-3; 11 bases match TRBD2. The sequence was collected from a young woman with Graves' ophthalmopathy. Sequencing used blood. The CDR3 loop reads CASSLLAGLAGGSDTQYF. CDR3 sequence (DNA): TGTGCCAGCAGCTTACTAGCGGGGCTAGCGGGAGGATCGGATACGCAGTATTTT.